One sample yielded the 28 T cell receptor beta chains listed below, sequenced in a study of control samples from healthy donors and cancer patients (dated by TCRdb to 2018 to 2020). Receptor libraries were prepared by the immunoSEQ multiplex PCR assay. Here the immuneACCESS table is served through TCRdb, limited to in-frame sequences with V and J called. Missing clones are a known gap in these copies; in checked studies unresolved V genes cover under half, and the rest lacks a known reason. This sample comprises approximately 90,000 clones, about 84% of them detected only once. Together, the top ten hold approximately 2.1% of the sample. Sequencing was carried out using blood. Source of these receptors: a woman aged 40-49 years in good health.

This chain joins TRBV5-6 and TRBJ2-3; no definite D call. Germline lookup yields CDR1 SGHDT and CDR2 YYEEEE. The CDR3 loop spans 13 amino acids. V lost 3 bases and J lost 2, with 7 bases in between. The CDR3 bases are TGTGCCAGCAGCTACGGGTACACAGATACGCAGTATTTT. Translated, it gives CASSYGYTDTQYF.

The chain carries TRBV7-2 and TRBJ2-7; tentative D call: TRBD2 (7 bases). V was trimmed by 7 bases and J by 5 bases, leaving 18 bases between them. Germline CDR1 reads SGHTA; CDR2 reads FQGNSA. The CDR3 sequence is 14 residues long. The CDR3 sequence: CASTLGGGRNEQYF. CDR3 DNA sequence: TGTGCCAGCACTTTAGGGGGGGGGAGGAACGAGCAGTACTTC.

V is TRBV7-2 and J is TRBJ1-1; 9 nucleotides line up with TRBD1. The CDR3 is made up of 14 amino acids. Germline V gene sequence: CDR1 SGHTA, CDR2 FQGNSA. V trimming: 5 bases; J trimming: 4 bases; junction bases outside the gene matches: 5. The CDR3 DNA follows: TGTGCCAGCAGCCGGACAGGGGAAGGCACTGAAGCTTTCTTT. This gives the protein CASSRTGEGTEAFF.

The chain combines TRBV29-1 with TRBJ1-3, with D perhaps TRBD1 (6 bases). The CDR3 is made up of 13 amino acids. The V gene lost 2 bases and the J gene lost 5 bases, with 10 bases spanning the gap. The germline CDR1 and CDR2 sequences are SQVTM and ANQGSEA. The CDR3 loop reads CSVEKQGRNTIYF. DNA for the CDR3: TGCAGCGTTGAAAAACAGGGAAGAAACACCATATATTTT.

The rearrangement uses TRBV29-1 and TRBJ1-1; a possible D gene is TRBD1 (6 bases). Trimming removed 6 bases from V and 1 base from J, with 12 bases in between. The germline CDR1 and CDR2 sequences are SQVTM and ANQGSEA. The CDR3 consists of 13 residues. Here the CDR3 DNA reads TGCAGCGTCGAGACAGGACAGAACACTGAAGCTTTCTTT. This translates into CSVETGQNTEAFF.

This chain connects TRBV2 to TRBJ2-5; D gene uncertain. The CDR3 loop spans 11 amino acids. V shed 7 bases and J shed 5 bases, with 8 bases lying between them. The germline V gene encodes CDR1 SNHLY and CDR2 FYNNEI. The CDR3 loop is CASTYGETQYF. The DNA of the CDR3 is TGTGCCAGCACATACGGGGAGACCCAGTACTTC.

V is TRBV6-2 or TRBV6-3 and J is TRBJ2-1, with D possibly TRBD1 on 5 matching bases. Trimming pared 2 bases from V and 9 bases from J, leaving 8 bases between. The CDR3 totals 12 residues. Germline CDR1 and CDR2: MNHEY and SVGEGT. The CDR3, as DNA: TGTGCCAGCAGTTACACCCAGGGTGAGCAGTTCTTC. Its protein is CASSYTQGEQFF.

The chain links TRBV7-9 to TRBJ2-5; possible D gene TRBD2, 6 bases. The germline V gene has CDR1 SEHNR and CDR2 FQNEAQ (reference sequence). The CDR3 is 13 residues long. V gave up 3 bases and J gave up 5 bases, with 10 bases separating them. CDR3: CASSFGGAETQYF. The CDR3 region has the DNA TGTGCCAGCAGCTTCGGCGGGGCGGAGACCCAGTACTTC.

CDR3 DNA: TGTGCCAGCAGTCCGCAGGGGGCTGGCTACACCTTC. Its translation: CASSPQGAGYTF. The gene calls are TRBV6-5 and TRBJ1-2; 8 bases match TRBD1. J was trimmed by 7 bases and V by 5 bases; bases with no gene match: 3. The CDR3 totals 12 residues. Looked up from germline, CDR1 is MNHEY and CDR2 is SVGAGI.

This rearrangement joins TRBV13 to TRBJ1-1; TRBD1 might be the D (5 bases). This CDR3 comprises 14 residues. Trimming took off 0 bases at V and 5 bases at J, with 10 bases between the two ends. Looked up from germline, CDR1 is PRHDT and CDR2 is FYEKMQ (reference sequence). This CDR3 is CASSLGGVRTEAFF. The CDR3, as DNA: TGTGCCAGCAGCTTAGGGGGGGTGAGAACTGAAGCTTTCTTT.

The chain recombines TRBV9 with TRBJ2-2; D possibly corresponds to TRBD1 (5 bases). Between the trimmed V and J ends, which lost 0 bases and 0 bases, there was a span of 9 bases. This CDR3 is 16 amino acids long. Germline V gives CDR1 SGDLS, CDR2 YYNGEE. Here the CDR3 reads CASSVVPRANTGELFF. The CDR3 coding sequence is TGTGCCAGCAGCGTAGTGCCCAGGGCGAACACCGGGGAGCTGTTTTTT.

J is TRBJ2-2 and V is TRBV6-5; unclear D gene. In germline, CDR1 is MNHEY, CDR2 SVGAGI. This CDR3 spans 14 amino acids. V gave up 6 bases and J gave up 1 base, with 9 bases separating them. The CDR3 spells CASRDLLNTGELFF. The CDR3 coding sequence is TGTGCCAGCAGGGACCTATTGAACACCGGGGAGCTGTTTTTT.

The chain couples TRBV12-3 or TRBV12-4 to TRBJ1-1, with D hard to call. The CDR3 runs to 13 residues. V was cut by 3 bases and J by 4 bases, with 9 bases left in between. The CDR3 DNA is TGTGCCAGCAGTTTTGGCTGGGGCACTGAAGCTTTCTTT. Its translation: CASSFGWGTEAFF.

The chain is built from TRBV4-1 and TRBJ1-5, with a possible D match to TRBD1 (6 bases). CDR1 and CDR2 from the germline V gene are MGHRA and YSYEKL. V lost 6 bases and J lost 3, with 15 bases in between. This CDR3 has 15 residues. In DNA, the CDR3 is TGCGCCAGCAGTCCAGGGTACAGGGACAATCAGCCCCAGCATTTT. It is translated as CASSPGYRDNQPQHF.

V is TRBV7-7 and J is TRBJ2-2; D gene uncertain. The CDR3 loop spans 16 amino acids. Germline assignment: CDR1 SSHAT and CDR2 FNYEAQ (reference sequence). The V end lost 1 base, the J end lost 8 bases, and 17 bases lay between the germline ends. CDR3 region: CASSLGTGVRRGELFF. The CDR3 region has the DNA TGTGCCAGCAGCTTAGGAACTGGCGTAAGAAGGGGGGAGCTGTTTTTT.

The V and J genes are TRBV7-3 and TRBJ2-3; the match to TRBD2 covers 8 bases. The CDR3 covers 14 residues. V lost 5 bases to trimming and J lost 6 bases; unmatched junction nucleotides: 7. Looked up from germline, CDR1 is SGHTA and CDR2 is FQGTGA. CDR3 sequence reads: CASSLSGVGDTQYF. In DNA, the CDR3 is TGTGCCAGCAGCCTTAGCGGGGTGGGGGATACGCAGTATTTT.

The rearrangement uses TRBV6-1 and TRBJ1-1; possible D gene TRBD1, 5 bases. The CDR3 has 16 amino acids. Trimming stripped 4 bases from V and 1 base from J, with 16 bases between. Germline V gives CDR1 MNHNS, CDR2 SASEGT. CDR3 in amino acids: CASSGGTSVWNTEAFF. The CDR3 DNA follows: TGTGCCAGCAGTGGAGGGACGAGCGTCTGGAACACTGAAGCTTTCTTT.

The sample holds one count of this clone. The CDR3 reads CASSFRTGGSHGYTF. The CDR3 DNA follows: TGTGCCAGCAGCTTCCGGACAGGGGGTTCTCATGGCTACACCTTC. The chain has TRBV7-2 and TRBJ1-2; TRBD1 agrees at 10 bases. The germline V gene encodes CDR1 SGHTA and CDR2 FQGNSA. V dropped 3 bases and J dropped 6; count of bases not matched to a gene: 7. The CDR3 length is 15 residues.

The chain has TRBV6-4 and TRBJ1-2; TRBD1 aligns across 9 bases. CDR3 length: 15 residues. Germline V gene data show CDR1 as MRHNA and CDR2 as SNTAGT. V trimming: 2 bases; J trimming: 2 bases; junction bases outside the gene matches: 3. DNA of the CDR3: TGTGCCAGCAGTGACGAAGGGACAGGGAACTATGGCTACACCTTC. It is translated as CASSDEGTGNYGYTF.

The chain recombines TRBV28 with TRBJ1-5, with 9 bases lining up with TRBD1. With V trimmed by 4 bases and J by 6 bases, 4 bases remained unmatched. The CDR3 has 14 amino acids. Germline V gives CDR1 MDHEN, CDR2 SYDVKM. In DNA form, the CDR3 reads TGTGCCAGCAGTTCACCACAGGGGGCTCAGCCCCAGCATTTT. Its translation is CASSSPQGAQPQHF. The full variable domain, rest sourced from reference TRBV28 and TRBJ1-5, is DVKVTQSSRYLVKRTGEKVFLECVQDMDHENMFWYRQDPGLGLRLIYFSYDVKMKEKGDIPEGYSVSREKKERFSLILESASTNQTSMYLCASSSPQGAQPQHFGDGTRLSIL.

The chain has TRBV11-2 and TRBJ2-7, with D hard to call. Trimming left V 7 bases short and J 3 bases short, with 10 bases between. The CDR3 consists of 12 residues. The V gene's germline CDR1 is SGHAT and CDR2 FQNNGV. CDR3 coding DNA: TGTGCCAGCACCTGGGGTGGCTACGAGCAGTACTTC. This gives the protein CASTWGGYEQYF.

CDR3 nucleotide sequence: TGTGCCAGCAGCCTTTCGGGGGACCGATATGGAAACACCATATATTTT. Residues: CASSLSGDRYGNTIYF. The chain links TRBV14 to TRBJ1-3, with D possibly matching TRBD1 (5 bases). Trimming shortened V by 4 bases and J by 3 bases, and 16 bases separated the two germline ends. CDR1 and CDR2 from the germline V gene are SGHDN and FVKESK. The CDR3 loop spans 16 amino acids.

This chain connects TRBV29-1 to TRBJ2-1, with D unresolved. Trimming removed 7 bases at V and 9 bases at J, with 10 bases between. This CDR3 is 10 amino acids long. Per the germline V gene, CDR1 is SQVTM and CDR2 is ANQGSEA. The CDR3 DNA is TGCAGCGCCCAGGTGGGTGAGCAGTTCTTC. Residues: CSAQVGEQFF.

This clone came up once. The V gene is TRBV6-5, the J gene TRBJ1-2; TRBD1 aligns across 10 bases. The CDR3 length is 14 residues. Trimming cost V 7 bases and J 3 bases; bases outside gene matches: 5. CDR1 and CDR2 (germline): MNHEY, SVGAGI. CDR3 DNA sequence: TGTGCCAGCACCGGGACAGGGGTGGACTATGGCTACACCTTC. As protein: CASTGTGVDYGYTF.

This chain joins TRBV4-3 and TRBJ2-1; 11 positions agree with TRBD2. The germline CDR1 and CDR2 sequences are LGHNA and YSLEER. After removal of 1 base from V and 10 bases from J, the junction contained 6 bases not matched to a gene. The CDR3 totals 15 residues. The CDR3 loop is CASSQVETSGDEQFF. CDR3 coding DNA: TGCGCCAGCAGCCAAGTCGAGACTAGCGGGGACGAGCAGTTCTTC.

This clone was picked up one time. The V gene is TRBV5-1, the J gene TRBJ2-6, with D hard to call. CDR1 is SGHRS, CDR2 YFSETQ, per germline. This CDR3 contains 13 residues. Trimming took 5 bases from V and 1 from J, leaving 4 bases between them. CDR3 protein: CASRDSGANVLTF. CDR3 in DNA: TGCGCCAGCAGGGATTCTGGGGCCAACGTCCTGACTTTC.

This clone was detected only once. The V gene is TRBV6-2 or TRBV6-3, the J gene TRBJ2-2, with D unclear. The CDR3 runs 11 residues. Germline V gene lookup returns CDR1 MNHEY and CDR2 SVGEGT. Trimming stripped 5 bases from V and 6 bases from J, with 4 bases between. This CDR3 is CASSLPGELFF. The CDR3 nucleotides read TGTGCCAGCAGTCTACCCGGGGAGCTGTTTTTT.

CDR3 coding DNA: TGCGCCAGCAGCTTGGACAGGGGGACAGATACGCAGTATTTT. Translating it yields CASSLDRGTDTQYF. The chain has TRBV5-1 and TRBJ2-3; 8 bases align to TRBD1. The CDR3 runs to 14 residues. Trimming took 0 bases from V and 3 from J; bases not matched to a gene: 0. CDR1 SGHRS and CDR2 YFSETQ come from the germline V gene.